These 2 T cell receptor beta chains were all obtained from the same sample, sequenced in a study of beta chain features in type 1 diabetes. Expressed TCRB transcripts got sequenced, as all isolated RNA was reverse transcribed. Generated by immunoSEQ multiplex PCR, the TCRdb table keeps only in-frame clones and is missing some. The sample records under 300,000 clones, 25% to 30% being singletons. The sequenced material came from central memory CD4+ T cells from blood. The receptors were sampled from a man aged 25-45 years in good health.

This chain uses TRBV11-3 with TRBJ2-1, with D possibly matching TRBD2 (6 bases). This CDR3 has 13 amino acids. CDR1 and CDR2 from the germline V gene are SGHNT and YENEEA. Trimming cost V 4 bases and J 11 bases, with 15 bases left between them. The CDR3 sequence is CASSSSSGYQQFF. The CDR3 bases are TGTGCCAGCAGCTCCAGTAGCGGCTACCAGCAGTTCTTC.

The chain uses TRBV7-2 and TRBJ2-4; 8 bases are a match to TRBD1. The CDR3 contains 14 residues. Germline CDR1 SGHTA, CDR2 FQGNSA. The ends lost 5 bases at V and 4 bases at J; junction bases unmatched: 4. The CDR3 loop is CASSLGTGKNIQYF. The CDR3 region has the DNA TGTGCCAGCAGCCTCGGGACAGGAAAAAACATTCAGTACTTC.